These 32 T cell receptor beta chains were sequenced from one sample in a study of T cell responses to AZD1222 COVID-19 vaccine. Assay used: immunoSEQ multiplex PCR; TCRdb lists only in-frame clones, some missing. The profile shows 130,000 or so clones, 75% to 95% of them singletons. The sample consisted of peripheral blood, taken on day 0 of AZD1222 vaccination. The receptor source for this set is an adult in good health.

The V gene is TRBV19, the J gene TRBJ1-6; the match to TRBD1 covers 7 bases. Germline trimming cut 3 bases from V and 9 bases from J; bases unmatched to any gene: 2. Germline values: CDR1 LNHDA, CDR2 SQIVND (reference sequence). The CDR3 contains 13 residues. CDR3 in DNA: TGTGCCAGTAGTATCGACAGGGTTTCACCCCTCCACTTT. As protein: CASSIDRVSPLHF.

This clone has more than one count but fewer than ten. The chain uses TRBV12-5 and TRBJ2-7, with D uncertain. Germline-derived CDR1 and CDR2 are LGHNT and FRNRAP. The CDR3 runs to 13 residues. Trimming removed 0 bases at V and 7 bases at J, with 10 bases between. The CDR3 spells CASGLVDGLEQYF. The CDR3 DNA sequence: TGTGCTAGTGGTTTGGTCGACGGGCTGGAGCAGTACTTC.

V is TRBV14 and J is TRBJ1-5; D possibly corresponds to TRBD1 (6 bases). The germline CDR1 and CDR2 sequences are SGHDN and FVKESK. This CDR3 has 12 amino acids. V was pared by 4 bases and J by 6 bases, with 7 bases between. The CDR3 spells CASSLRGQPQHF. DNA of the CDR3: TGTGCCAGCAGCCTCAGGGGTCAGCCCCAGCATTTT.

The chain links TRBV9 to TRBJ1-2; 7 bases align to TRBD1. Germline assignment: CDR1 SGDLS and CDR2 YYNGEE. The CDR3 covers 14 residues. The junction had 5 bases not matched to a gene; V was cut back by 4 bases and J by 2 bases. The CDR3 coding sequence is TGTGCCAGCAGCTTTAAACAGGGGAACTATGGCTACACCTTC. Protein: CASSFKQGNYGYTF.

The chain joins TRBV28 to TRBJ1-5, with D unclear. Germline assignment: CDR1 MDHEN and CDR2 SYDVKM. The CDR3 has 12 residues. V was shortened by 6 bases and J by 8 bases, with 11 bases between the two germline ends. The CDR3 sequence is CASRLSMEPQHF. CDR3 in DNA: TGTGCCAGCAGATTGTCTATGGAGCCCCAGCATTTT.

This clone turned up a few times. Here the CDR3 DNA reads TGTGCCAGCAGCTTGAGGGGAGAAGGAAACACCATATATTTT. Translated, it gives CASSLRGEGNTIYF. This sequence joins TRBV5-5 and TRBJ1-3, with D tentatively TRBD1 (5 bases). The V end was cut by 1 base, the J end by 4 bases, with 9 bases between. Germline CDR1 and CDR2: SGHKS and YYEKEE (reference sequence). This CDR3 has 14 residues.

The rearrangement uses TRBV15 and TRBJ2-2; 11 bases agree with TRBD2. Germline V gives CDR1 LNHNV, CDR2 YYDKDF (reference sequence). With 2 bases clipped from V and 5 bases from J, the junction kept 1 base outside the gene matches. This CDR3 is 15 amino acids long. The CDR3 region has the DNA TGTGCCACCAGCAGACTAGCGGGAGGTACCGGGGAGCTGTTTTTT. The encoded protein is CATSRLAGGTGELFF. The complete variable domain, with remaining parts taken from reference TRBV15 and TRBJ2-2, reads DAMVIQNPRYQVTQFGKPVTLSCSQTLNHNVMYWYQQKSSQAPKLLFHYYDKDFNNEADTPDNFQSRRPNTSFCFLDIRSPGLGDTAMYLCATSRLAGGTGELFFGEGSRLTVL.

The CDR3 coding sequence is TGTGCCAGCAGCCCTCGGGGGGACGGTTGGCGTCAGCCCCAGCATTTT. Protein product: CASSPRGDGWRQPQHF. The chain is built from TRBV6-2 or TRBV6-3 and TRBJ1-5, with a possible D match to TRBD1 (5 bases). Trimming pared 6 bases from V and 6 bases from J, leaving 21 bases between. CDR1 and CDR2 from the germline V gene are MNHEY and SVGEGT. CDR3 length: 16 residues.

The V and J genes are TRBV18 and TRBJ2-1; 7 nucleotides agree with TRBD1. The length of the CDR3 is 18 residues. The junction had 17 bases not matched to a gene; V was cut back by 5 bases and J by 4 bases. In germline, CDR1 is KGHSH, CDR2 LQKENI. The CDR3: CASSALIGGLPGYNEQFF. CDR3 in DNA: TGTGCCAGCTCAGCCCTCATAGGGGGCCTGCCTGGGTACAATGAGCAGTTCTTC.

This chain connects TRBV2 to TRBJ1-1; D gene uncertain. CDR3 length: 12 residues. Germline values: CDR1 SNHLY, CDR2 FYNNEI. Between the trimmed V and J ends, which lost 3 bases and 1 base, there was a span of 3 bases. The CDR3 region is CASSDWNTEAFF. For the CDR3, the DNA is TGTGCCAGCAGTGACTGGAACACTGAAGCTTTCTTT. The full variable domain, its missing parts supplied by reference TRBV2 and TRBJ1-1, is EPEVTQTPSHQVTQMGQEVILRCVPISNHLYFYWYRQILGQKVEFLVSFYNNEISEKSEIFDDQFSVERPDGSNFTLKIRSTKLEDSAMYFCASSDWNTEAFFGQGTRLTVV.

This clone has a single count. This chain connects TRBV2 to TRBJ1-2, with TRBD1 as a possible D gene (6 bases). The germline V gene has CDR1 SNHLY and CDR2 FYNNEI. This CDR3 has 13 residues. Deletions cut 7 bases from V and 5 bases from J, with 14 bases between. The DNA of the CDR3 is TGTGCCAGCACACCACAGGGCTTATATGGCTACACCTTC. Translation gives CASTPQGLYGYTF.

The CDR3 DNA reads as TGTGCCAGCAGTTACGAGGCAGGGAGAGGAAACACCATATATTTT. Its translation: CASSYEAGRGNTIYF. This rearrangement joins TRBV6-5 to TRBJ1-3; possibly TRBD1 for D (5 bases). In germline, CDR1 is MNHEY, CDR2 SVGAGI. Between the trimmed V and J ends, which lost 2 bases and 4 bases, there was a span of 12 bases. The CDR3 has 15 amino acids.

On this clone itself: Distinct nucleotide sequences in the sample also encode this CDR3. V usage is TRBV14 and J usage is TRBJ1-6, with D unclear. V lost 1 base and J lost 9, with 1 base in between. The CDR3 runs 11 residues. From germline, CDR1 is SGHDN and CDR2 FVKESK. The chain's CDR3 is CASSQGSPLHF. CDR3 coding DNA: TGTGCCAGCAGCCAAGGTTCACCCCTCCACTTT.

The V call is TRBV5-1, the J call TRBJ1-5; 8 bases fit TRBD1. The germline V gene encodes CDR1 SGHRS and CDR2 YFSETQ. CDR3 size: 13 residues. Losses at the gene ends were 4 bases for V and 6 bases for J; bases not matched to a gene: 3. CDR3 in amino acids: CASSRQGAQPQHF. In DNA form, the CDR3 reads TGCGCCAGCAGCCGGCAGGGGGCTCAGCCCCAGCATTTT.

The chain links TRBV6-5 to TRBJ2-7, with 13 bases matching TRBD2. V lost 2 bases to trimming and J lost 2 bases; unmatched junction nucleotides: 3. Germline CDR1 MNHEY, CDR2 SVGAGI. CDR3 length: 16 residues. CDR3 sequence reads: CASSYRTSGSAYEQYF. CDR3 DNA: TGTGCCAGCAGTTACCGGACTAGCGGGAGCGCCTACGAGCAGTACTTC.

The CDR3 here is CASSPLGLGTDNQPQHF. DNA of the CDR3: TGTGCCAGCTCACCACTTGGTCTAGGGACTGACAATCAGCCCCAGCATTTT. This chain joins TRBV18 and TRBJ1-5; perhaps TRBD1 as D (5 bases). The V end lost 1 base, the J end lost 3 bases, and 16 bases lay between the germline ends. Germline V lookup: CDR1 KGHSH, CDR2 LQKENI. This CDR3 is built from 17 residues.

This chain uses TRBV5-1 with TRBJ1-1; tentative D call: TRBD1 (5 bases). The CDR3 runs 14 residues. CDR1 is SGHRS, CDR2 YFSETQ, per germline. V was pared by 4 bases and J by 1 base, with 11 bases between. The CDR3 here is CASSTLRANTEAFF. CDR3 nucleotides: TGCGCCAGCAGCACCCTCAGGGCGAACACTGAAGCTTTCTTT.

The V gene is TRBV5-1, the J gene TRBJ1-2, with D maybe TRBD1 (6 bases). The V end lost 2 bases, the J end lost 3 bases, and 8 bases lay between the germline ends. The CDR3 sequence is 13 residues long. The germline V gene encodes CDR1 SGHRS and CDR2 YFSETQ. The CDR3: CASSLEGDYGYTF. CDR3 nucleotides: TGCGCCAGCAGCTTAGAGGGGGACTATGGCTACACCTTC.

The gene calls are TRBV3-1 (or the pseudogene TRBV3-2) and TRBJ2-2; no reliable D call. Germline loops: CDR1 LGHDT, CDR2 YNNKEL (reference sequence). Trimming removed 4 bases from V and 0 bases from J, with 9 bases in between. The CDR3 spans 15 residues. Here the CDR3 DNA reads TGTGCCAGCAGCCTCATATGGACGAACACCGGGGAGCTGTTTTTT. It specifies CASSLIWTNTGELFF.

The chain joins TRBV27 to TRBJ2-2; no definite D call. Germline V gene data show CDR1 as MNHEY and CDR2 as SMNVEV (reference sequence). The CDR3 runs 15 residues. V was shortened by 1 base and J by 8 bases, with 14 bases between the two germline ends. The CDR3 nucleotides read TGTGCCAGCAGTTTATTGGGCAGCCCTCGAGGGGAGCTGTTTTTT. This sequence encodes CASSLLGSPRGELFF.

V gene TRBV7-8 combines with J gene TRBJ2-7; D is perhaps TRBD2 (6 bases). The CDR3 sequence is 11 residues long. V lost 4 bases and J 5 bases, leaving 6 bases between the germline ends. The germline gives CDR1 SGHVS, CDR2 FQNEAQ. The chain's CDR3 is CASSWGDEQYF. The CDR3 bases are TGTGCCAGCAGCTGGGGGGACGAGCAGTACTTC.

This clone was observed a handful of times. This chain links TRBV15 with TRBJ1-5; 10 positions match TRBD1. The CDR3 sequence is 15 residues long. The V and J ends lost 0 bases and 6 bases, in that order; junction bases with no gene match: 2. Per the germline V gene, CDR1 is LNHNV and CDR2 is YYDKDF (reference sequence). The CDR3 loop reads CATSRETGGFQPQHF. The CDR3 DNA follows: TGTGCCACCAGCAGAGAGACAGGGGGCTTTCAGCCCCAGCATTTT.

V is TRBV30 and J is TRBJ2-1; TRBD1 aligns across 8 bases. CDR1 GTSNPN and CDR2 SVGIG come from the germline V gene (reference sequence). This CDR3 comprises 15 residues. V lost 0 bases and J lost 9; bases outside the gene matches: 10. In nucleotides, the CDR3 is TGTGCCTGGAGTGTACTAGACAGGGGATTTGGTGAGCAGTTCTTC. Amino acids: CAWSVLDRGFGEQFF.

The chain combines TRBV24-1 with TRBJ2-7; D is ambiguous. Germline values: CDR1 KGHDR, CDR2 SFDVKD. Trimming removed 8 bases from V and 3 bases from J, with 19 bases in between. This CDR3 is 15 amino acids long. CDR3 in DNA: TGTGCCACCAAGGCCGAAGCGATCATCCACTACGAGCAGTACTTC. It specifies CATKAEAIIHYEQYF.

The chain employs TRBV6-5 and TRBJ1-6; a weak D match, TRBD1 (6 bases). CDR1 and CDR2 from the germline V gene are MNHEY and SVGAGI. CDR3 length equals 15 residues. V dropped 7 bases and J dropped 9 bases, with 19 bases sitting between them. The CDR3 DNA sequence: TGTGCCAGCAAGAAAGGGGCAGGGGAGGGTTCACCCCTCCACTTT. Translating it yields CASKKGAGEGSPLHF.

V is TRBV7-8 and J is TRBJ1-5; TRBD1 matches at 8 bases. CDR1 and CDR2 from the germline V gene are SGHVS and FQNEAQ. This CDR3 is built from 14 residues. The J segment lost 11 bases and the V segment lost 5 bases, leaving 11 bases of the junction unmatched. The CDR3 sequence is CASSPDRGVLSQHF. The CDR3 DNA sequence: TGTGCCAGCAGCCCAGACAGGGGAGTTCTGTCCCAGCATTTT.

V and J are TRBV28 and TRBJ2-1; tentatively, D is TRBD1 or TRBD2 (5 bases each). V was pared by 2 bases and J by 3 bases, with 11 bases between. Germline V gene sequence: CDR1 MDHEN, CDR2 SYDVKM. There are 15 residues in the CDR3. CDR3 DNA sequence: TGTGCCAGCAGTTTAGAAGGTGGGGGCTACAATGAGCAGTTCTTC. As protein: CASSLEGGGYNEQFF.

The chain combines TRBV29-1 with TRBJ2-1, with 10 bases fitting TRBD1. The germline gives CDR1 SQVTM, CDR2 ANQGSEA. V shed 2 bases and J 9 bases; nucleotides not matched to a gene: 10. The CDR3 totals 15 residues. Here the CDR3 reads CSVEISGQGLAEQFF. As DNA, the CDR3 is TGCAGCGTTGAAATCTCGGGACAGGGGTTGGCTGAGCAGTTCTTC.

CDR3 protein: CSASQGTSQPQHF. For the CDR3, the DNA is TGCAGTGCTAGTCAGGGAACGAGTCAGCCCCAGCATTTT. V gene TRBV20-1 combines with J gene TRBJ1-5, with D perhaps matching TRBD1 (5 bases). The CDR3 runs to 13 residues. The germline gives CDR1 DFQATT, CDR2 SNEGSKA (reference sequence). The V gene lost 3 bases and the J gene lost 6 bases, with 12 bases spanning the gap.

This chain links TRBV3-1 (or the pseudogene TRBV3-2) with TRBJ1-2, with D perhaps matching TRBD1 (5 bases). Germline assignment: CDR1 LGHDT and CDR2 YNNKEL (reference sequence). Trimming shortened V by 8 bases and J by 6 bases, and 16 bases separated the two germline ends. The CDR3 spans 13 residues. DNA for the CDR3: TGTGCCAGCGCCGGGACGCCCAAGGATGGCTACACCTTC. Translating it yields CASAGTPKDGYTF.

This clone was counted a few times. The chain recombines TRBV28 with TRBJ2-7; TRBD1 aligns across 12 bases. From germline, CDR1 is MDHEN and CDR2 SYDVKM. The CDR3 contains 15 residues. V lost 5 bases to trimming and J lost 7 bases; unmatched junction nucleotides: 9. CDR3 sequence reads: CASSPRDRGRGEQYF. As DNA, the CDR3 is TGTGCCAGCAGTCCCCGGGACAGGGGGCGAGGTGAGCAGTACTTC. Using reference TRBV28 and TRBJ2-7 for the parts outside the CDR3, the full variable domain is DVKVTQSSRYLVKRTGEKVFLECVQDMDHENMFWYRQDPGLGLRLIYFSYDVKMKEKGDIPEGYSVSREKKERFSLILESASTNQTSMYLCASSPRDRGRGEQYFGPGTRLTVT.

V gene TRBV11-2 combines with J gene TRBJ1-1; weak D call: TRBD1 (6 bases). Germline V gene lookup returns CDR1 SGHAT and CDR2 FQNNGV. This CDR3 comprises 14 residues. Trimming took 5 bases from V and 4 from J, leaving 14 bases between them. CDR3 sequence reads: CASSRGDRFTEAFF. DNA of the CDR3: TGTGCCAGCAGCCGGGGCGACAGGTTCACTGAAGCTTTCTTT.